This is a list of T cell receptor beta chains from one sample in a study of cytomegalovirus exposure and HLA in healthy donors. The data were produced by immunoSEQ multiplex PCR, yet TCRdb's version contains in-frame clones alone and is incomplete. The sample has some 120,000 clones, roughly 82% seen once; the top ten hold around 3.5%. The sample was PBMCs. These receptors originate from a human donor in good health. Both conserved end residues are part of each CDR3. D genes are given only for firm matches. Clone size is stated in some rows and not others, as once, few, many or a class when expanded.

J: TRBJ2-7; size: -; V: TRBV5-5; D: TRBD2; DNA: TGTGCCAGCAGCTTTCTGCGGGAGGTGTCCTACGAGCAGTACTTC; CDR3: CASSFLREVSYEQYF
J: TRBJ1-3; size: once; V: TRBV9; D: -; DNA: TGTGCCAGCAGCGTAGAGAACAGTAACTCTGGAAACACCATATATTTT; CDR3: CASSVENSNSGNTIYF
J: TRBJ2-7; size: -; V: TRBV27; D: -; DNA: TGTGCCAGCAGTCCCCCCGGGACTCCCCCCTCCTACGAGCAGTACTTC; CDR3: CASSPPGTPPSYEQYF
J: TRBJ2-5; size: -; V: TRBV2; D: TRBD2; DNA: TGTGCCAGCAGCACTTTAGCGGGAGGGCCGGGGGAGACCCAGTACTTC; CDR3: CASSTLAGGPGETQYF
J: TRBJ1-2; size: few; V: TRBV7-9; D: -; DNA: TGTGCCAGCAGCCCAGGGACTGTACTTTACAACTATGGCTACACCTTC; CDR3: CASSPGTVLYNYGYTF
J: TRBJ1-5; size: -; V: TRBV19; D: -; DNA: TGTGCCAGTAGTATCTCAGGGGCAGGCGTCAATCAGCCCCAGCATTTT; CDR3: CASSISGAGVNQPQHF
J: TRBJ1-1; size: -; V: TRBV19; D: -; DNA: TGTGCCAGTAGTATAGGCAGGGGAAGCACTGAAGCTTTCTTT; CDR3: CASSIGRGSTEAFF
J: TRBJ2-2; size: few; V: TRBV5-1; D: TRBD1; DNA: TGCGCCAGCAGCTTGGTTGTAGTGGGACCGGGACAGGGAAGTTCCGGGGAGCTGTTTTTT; CDR3: CASSLVVVGPGQGSSGELFF
J: TRBJ1-5; size: -; V: TRBV5-6; D: TRBD1; DNA: TGTGCCAGCAGCACAGGGGGTAATCAGCCCCAGCATTTT; CDR3: CASSTGGNQPQHF
J: TRBJ2-7; size: -; V: TRBV4-2; D: TRBD1; DNA: TGTGCCAGCAGCCAGAGTTCCCAGGGGGCCTACGAGCAGTACTTC; CDR3: CASSQSSQGAYEQYF
J: TRBJ1-2; size: -; V: TRBV27; D: -; DNA: TGTGCCAGCAGTTTAGCGGCGAACTATGGCTACACCTTC; CDR3: CASSLAANYGYTF
J: TRBJ1-3; size: few; V: TRBV6-5; D: TRBD1; DNA: TGTGCCAGCAGTTCAGGACAGGTCTCTGGAAACACCATATATTTT; CDR3: CASSSGQVSGNTIYF
J: TRBJ2-7; size: -; V: TRBV2; D: TRBD2; DNA: TGTGCCAGCAGTGAGGCTAGCGGCAGTACCTACGAGCAGTACTTC; CDR3: CASSEASGSTYEQYF
J: TRBJ2-3; size: -; V: TRBV28; D: -; DNA: TGTGCCACCCTATACAGAGACTACCGCACAGATACGCAGTATTTT; CDR3: CATLYRDYRTDTQYF
J: TRBJ1-6; size: few; V: TRBV7-7; D: -; DNA: TGCGCTAGCAGCCACAGGTATTCACCCCTCCACTTT; CDR3: CASSHRYSPLHF
J: TRBJ2-6; size: -; V: TRBV10-1; D: -; DNA: TGCGCCAGCAGTGGATCCGGACAAAACTCTGGGGCCAACGTCCTGACTTTC; CDR3: CASSGSGQNSGANVLTF
J: TRBJ2-3; size: -; V: TRBV5-6; D: TRBD1; DNA: TGTGCCAGCAGCTTCGGGACAGGGAACACAGATACGCAGTATTTT; CDR3: CASSFGTGNTDTQYF
J: TRBJ2-1; size: -; V: TRBV5-8; D: TRBD2; DNA: TGTGCCAGCAGCTCAGGCCGACGGACTAGCGGGAACAATGAGCAGTTCTTC; CDR3: CASSSGRRTSGNNEQFF
J: TRBJ1-1; size: -; V: TRBV10-3; D: TRBD1; DNA: TGTGCCATCAGTGGGACAGGGGGCGAATCTGAAGCTTTCTTT; CDR3: CAISGTGGESEAFF
J: TRBJ1-3; size: few; V: TRBV9; D: -; DNA: TGTGCCAGCAGCGCCGCTGGAAACACCATATATTTT; CDR3: CASSAAGNTIYF
J: TRBJ1-2; size: -; V: TRBV5-1; D: TRBD1; DNA: TGCGCCAGCAGCTTGGTCGAGGCGGGACAGGGTCGCTATGGCTACACCTTC; CDR3: CASSLVEAGQGRYGYTF
J: TRBJ1-5; size: -; V: TRBV6-5; D: -; DNA: TGTGCCAGCAGTTACTCACCAGTTCCGGGTCAGCCCCAGCATTTT; CDR3: CASSYSPVPGQPQHF
J: TRBJ1-3; size: -; V: TRBV30; D: TRBD1; DNA: TGTGCCTGGGTGGGACAGGGGGCGCGGGGAAACACCATATATTTT; CDR3: CAWVGQGARGNTIYF
J: TRBJ2-3; size: -; V: TRBV28; D: -; DNA: TGTGCCAGCAGTTTAACGGGGGGCATTAGCACAGATACGCAGTATTTT; CDR3: CASSLTGGISTDTQYF
J: TRBJ1-2; size: -; V: TRBV6-1; D: -; DNA: TGTGCCAGCAGTTCCAACAGGGTCGGCGGCTACACCTTC; CDR3: CASSSNRVGGYTF
J: TRBJ1-2; size: -; V: TRBV13; D: TRBD1; DNA: TGTGCCAGCAGCCTAAACAGGGGGGTTAACTATGGCTACACCTTC; CDR3: CASSLNRGVNYGYTF
J: TRBJ2-6; size: -; V: TRBV19; D: -; DNA: TGTGCCAGTAGAACGGGACAACTCTCTGGGGCCAACGGCCTGACTTTC; CDR3: CASRTGQLSGANGLTF
J: TRBJ1-5; size: once; V: TRBV6-5; D: -; DNA: TGTGCCAGCAGTTCAGGTTGGGCTCAGCCCCAGCATTTT; CDR3: CASSSGWAQPQHF
J: TRBJ2-5; size: -; V: TRBV10-3; D: -; DNA: TGTGCCATTGCCGGGGTCCAGAGGGGGAACCAAGAGACCCAGTACTTC; CDR3: CAIAGVQRGNQETQYF
J: TRBJ1-1; size: once; V: TRBV19; D: -; DNA: TGTGCCAGTAGTATAGTTGACAAATCGAACACTGAAGCTTTCTTT; CDR3: CASSIVDKSNTEAFF
J: TRBJ2-7; size: -; V: TRBV27; D: TRBD1; DNA: TGTGCCAGTTCGTCACAGGGGGCGAACGAGCAGTACTTC; CDR3: CASSSQGANEQYF
J: TRBJ2-1; size: few; V: TRBV7-9; D: -; DNA: TGTGCCAGCAGCCGACCGGGGAGTTCTGGCAATGAGCAGTTCTTC; CDR3: CASSRPGSSGNEQFF
J: TRBJ2-7; size: few; V: TRBV28; D: TRBD1; DNA: TGTGCCAGTAAACCCGGGACAGCAGCCTACGAGCAGTACTTC; CDR3: CASKPGTAAYEQYF
J: TRBJ2-3; size: -; V: TRBV11-2; D: -; DNA: TGTGCCAGCAGCTCGGACAGCCGGAGCACAGATACGCAGTATTTT; CDR3: CASSSDSRSTDTQYF
J: TRBJ1-2; size: -; V: TRBV7-3; D: TRBD1; DNA: TGTGCCAGCAGCCAGACAGGGGGCGGCTATGGCTACACCTTC; CDR3: CASSQTGGGYGYTF
J: TRBJ2-5; size: -; V: TRBV19; D: TRBD2; DNA: TGTGCCAGTAGTAAGGGGACTACCACAGGGACCCAGTACTTC; CDR3: CASSKGTTTGTQYF
J: TRBJ2-7; size: -; V: TRBV11-3; D: TRBD1; DNA: TGTGCCAGCAGCAGATATGGACAGGGGGCCTCCATTTACGAGCAGTACTTC; CDR3: CASSRYGQGASIYEQYF
J: TRBJ1-1; size: -; V: TRBV4-1; D: TRBD1; DNA: TGCGCCAGCAGCCACGGGACAGCAGGCCGACGGAACACTGAAGCTTTCTTT; CDR3: CASSHGTAGRRNTEAFF
J: TRBJ2-7; size: once; V: TRBV11-3; D: -; DNA: TGTGCCAGCAGCTTAGATCTAAACGAGCAGTACTTC; CDR3: CASSLDLNEQYF
J: TRBJ1-2; size: -; V: TRBV6-5; D: TRBD1; DNA: TGTGCCAGCAGGGGAGACAGGGGGTTTTACTATGGCTACACCTTC; CDR3: CASRGDRGFYYGYTF
J: TRBJ1-1; size: -; V: TRBV10-3; D: -; DNA: TGTGCCATCAGTGAGTCGAGGAACACTGAAGCTTTCTTT; CDR3: CAISESRNTEAFF
J: TRBJ2-7; size: -; V: TRBV13; D: TRBD1; DNA: TGTGCCAGCAGCTCCCATATCGTCCCGGGACAGGGCTACGAGCAGTACTTC; CDR3: CASSSHIVPGQGYEQYF
J: TRBJ2-7; size: -; V: TRBV5-4; D: TRBD1; DNA: TGTGCCAGCAGCCGCACCGGGACAGTTATCGAGCAGTACTTC; CDR3: CASSRTGTVIEQYF
J: TRBJ2-2; size: -; V: TRBV7-9; D: -; DNA: TGTGCCAGCAGCTTAGTGGGCCACACCGGGGAGCTGTTTTTT; CDR3: CASSLVGHTGELFF
J: TRBJ2-2; size: -; V: TRBV10-1; D: -; DNA: TGCGCCAGCAGTGAGACCCTAGGGAGGCCCCATGGCGGGGAGCTGTTTTTT; CDR3: CASSETLGRPHGGELFF
J: TRBJ2-6; size: -; V: TRBV5-4; D: -; DNA: TGTGCCAGCAGCCGGGGACTTATAGCCTCTGGGGCCAACGGCCTGACTTTC; CDR3: CASSRGLIASGANGLTF
J: TRBJ2-3; size: -; V: TRBV19; D: -; DNA: TGTGCCAGTTCAAGCGGGTTCACAGATACGCAGTATTTT; CDR3: CASSSGFTDTQYF
J: TRBJ1-5; size: few; V: TRBV5-4; D: TRBD1; DNA: TGTGCCAGCAGCTTCGGAGGGACAGACAATCAGCCCCAGCATTTT; CDR3: CASSFGGTDNQPQHF
J: TRBJ1-5; size: -; V: TRBV28; D: TRBD1; DNA: TGTGCCAGCAGTCAGAATAACAGGGGCTCTAGCAATCAGCCCCAGCATTTT; CDR3: CASSQNNRGSSNQPQHF